This TCR beta chain was recovered during a study of T cell clones after liver transplantation. On the study more broadly: In this trial, immunosuppression withdrawal was attempted within 2 years of liver transplant. TCRbeta sequencing after a pre-transplant mixed lymphocyte reaction identified graft-donor-reactive clones, later tracked in post-transplant blood. Overall study results and limits: Post-transplant time points were not standardized, so conclusions are preliminary. Graft donor-reactive T cells may have migrated into the graft rather than being deleted.

Germline V gene sequence: CDR1 SGHRS, CDR2 YFSETQ. The CDR3 loop spans 15 amino acids. Trimming left V 0 bases short and J 6 bases short, with 13 bases between. Generated by immunoSEQ multiplex PCR, the TCRdb table keeps only in-frame clones and is missing some. The sample contains 55,000 to 75,000 clones, approximately 70% of which appear only once. This clone has just a few counts. What it binds is not known. The chain combines TRBV5-1 with TRBJ1-5; a weak D match, TRBD1 (5 bases). Sequences were derived from CD4+ T cells from blood, sampled at the roughly 15-month timepoint. The clonotype originates from a human patient who received a liver transplant. Some T cells may trace back to the graft donor. CDR3 sequence reads: CASSLVPDRSQPQHF. CDR3 bases: TGCGCCAGCAGCTTGGTTCCTGACAGATCTCAGCCCCAGCATTTT.